The 12 T cell receptor beta chains presented below share a single source sample, sequenced in a study of shared clonotypes between healthy human individuals. Data came from immunoSEQ multiplex PCR; TCRdb stores just in-frame clones and leaves some out. Of over 950,000 clones listed, about 80% are singletons. Sequencing was carried out using memory CD4+ T cells from PBMCs. Sample subset: CD45RA-negative fraction. The receptor source for this set is a man aged 18 to 30 in good health. Some clones in this sample may be carry-over from other donors' samples.

The chain combines TRBV2 with TRBJ2-2; 13 bases fit TRBD2. CDR1 is SNHLY and CDR2 is FYNNEI in the germline V gene. This CDR3 is 15 amino acids long. J gave up 6 bases and V 6 bases, and 4 bases lay outside the gene matches. The CDR3 loop reads CASSGLAGVAGELFF. The CDR3 nucleotides are TGTGCCAGCAGCGGACTAGCGGGAGTCGCCGGGGAGCTGTTTTTT.

The chain employs TRBV7-9 and TRBJ1-4; 12 bases are shared with TRBD1. With V trimmed by 5 bases and J by 7 bases, 5 bases remained unmatched. There are 15 residues in the CDR3. Germline loops: CDR1 SEHNR, CDR2 FQNEAQ (reference sequence). Here the CDR3 DNA reads TGTGCCAGCAGCCCGGGACAGGGGGCAAGTGAAAAACTGTTTTTT. Its translation: CASSPGQGASEKLFF. The full variable domain, rest sourced from reference TRBV7-9 and TRBJ1-4, is DTGVSQNPRHKITKRGQNVTFRCDPISEHNRLYWYRQTLGQGPEFLTYFQNEAQLEKSRLLSDRFSAERPKGSFSTLEIQRTEQGDSAMYLCASSPGQGASEKLFFGSGTQLSVL.

V gene TRBV28 combines with J gene TRBJ2-5; TRBD1 might be the D (6 bases). CDR3 length: 13 residues. V lost 1 base to trimming and J lost 6 bases, with 9 bases between them. CDR1 MDHEN and CDR2 SYDVKM come from the germline V gene. The CDR3 DNA is TGTGCCAGCAGTTTATCTGGGGGCAAGACCCAGTACTTC. Translating gives CASSLSGGKTQYF.

The chain combines TRBV5-1 with TRBJ2-5, with 7 bases fitting TRBD1. V dropped 4 bases and J dropped 5; count of bases not matched to a gene: 8. The CDR3 runs to 14 residues. The germline gives CDR1 SGHRS, CDR2 YFSETQ. The CDR3 nucleotides read TGCGCCAGCAGCCCCGGACAGGTTGGGGAGACCCAGTACTTC. It specifies CASSPGQVGETQYF.

The chain couples TRBV5-1 to TRBJ2-4, with D perhaps assigned TRBD1 or TRBD2 (6 bases each). Deletions cut 2 bases from V and 8 bases from J, with 14 bases between. The CDR3 sequence is 14 residues long. CDR1 is SGHRS and CDR2 is YFSETQ in the germline V gene. CDR3 region: CASSFGGRMDIQYF. The CDR3, as DNA: TGCGCCAGCAGCTTTGGGGGGCGCATGGACATTCAGTACTTC.

The sample holds one count of this clone. This chain joins TRBV28 and TRBJ2-4; D unclear. V gave up 1 base and J gave up 0 bases, with 10 bases separating them. This CDR3 is built from 16 residues. The germline V gene has CDR1 MDHEN and CDR2 SYDVKM. The CDR3 region is CASSLFGSLAKNIQYF. The CDR3 DNA follows: TGTGCCAGCAGTTTATTTGGCAGTTTAGCCAAAAACATTCAGTACTTC.

This clone showed up just a few times. The chain has TRBV18 and TRBJ2-3; possible D gene TRBD2, 6 bases. The CDR3 covers 14 residues. Trimming stripped 10 bases from V and 1 base from J, with 15 bases between. CDR1 KGHSH and CDR2 LQKENI come from the germline V gene. This CDR3 is CATSIGGGTDTQYF. The DNA for the CDR3 is TGTGCCACCTCTATCGGCGGGGGCACAGATACGCAGTATTTT.

The chain combines TRBV28 with TRBJ1-3; no firm D call. Per germline, CDR1 MDHEN and CDR2 SYDVKM. Between the trimmed V and J ends, which lost 5 bases and 2 bases, there was a span of 16 bases. The CDR3 runs 16 residues. The chain's CDR3 is CASSLRALRTGNTIYF. The CDR3 DNA sequence: TGTGCCAGCAGTCTCCGGGCCCTCAGGACTGGAAACACCATATATTTT.

J is TRBJ2-7 and V is TRBV4-1, with 11 bases fitting TRBD2. V gave up 0 bases and J gave up 5 bases; unmatched junction bases: 6. The CDR3 has 16 residues. From germline, CDR1 is MGHRA and CDR2 YSYEKL. For the CDR3, the DNA is TGCGCCAGCAGCCAAGAGGAATTAGCGGGAGGGAACGAGCAGTACTTC. This gives the protein CASSQEELAGGNEQYF.

V and J are TRBV5-4 and TRBJ2-6; no reliable D call. The CDR3 sequence is 17 residues long. V dropped 1 base and J dropped 0 bases, with 11 bases sitting between them. The germline gives CDR1 SGHNT, CDR2 YYREEE (reference sequence). The CDR3 here is CASSLSPAYSGANVLTF. The CDR3 coding sequence is TGTGCCAGCAGCTTGTCGCCAGCTTACTCTGGGGCCAACGTCCTGACTTTC.

V usage is TRBV5-4 and J usage is TRBJ2-1, with D perhaps matching TRBD1 (6 bases). The CDR3 is 14 amino acids. Trimming removed 5 bases at V and 5 bases at J, with 14 bases between. Per germline, CDR1 SGHNT and CDR2 YYREEE (reference sequence). CDR3: CASRTGTMNNEQFF. For the CDR3, the DNA is TGTGCCAGCAGAACCGGGACAATGAACAATGAGCAGTTCTTC.

The CDR3 DNA reads as TGTGCCAGCAGATACAGGGTTAACTATGGCTACACCTTC. Its protein is CASRYRVNYGYTF. The genes are TRBV27 and TRBJ1-2; D is possibly TRBD1 (6 bases). V was pared by 6 bases and J by 1 base, with 9 bases between. The CDR3 sequence is 13 residues long. Germline V CDR1 and CDR2: MNHEY, SMNVEV (reference sequence).